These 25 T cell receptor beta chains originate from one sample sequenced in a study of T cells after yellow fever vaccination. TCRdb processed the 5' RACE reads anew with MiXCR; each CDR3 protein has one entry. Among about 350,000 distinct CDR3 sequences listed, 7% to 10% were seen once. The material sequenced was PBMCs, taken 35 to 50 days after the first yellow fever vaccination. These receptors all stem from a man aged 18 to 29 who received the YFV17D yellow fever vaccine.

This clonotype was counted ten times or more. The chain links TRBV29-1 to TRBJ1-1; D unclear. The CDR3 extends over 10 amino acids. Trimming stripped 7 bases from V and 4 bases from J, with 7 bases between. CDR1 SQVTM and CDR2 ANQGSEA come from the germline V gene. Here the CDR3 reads CSARVTEAFF. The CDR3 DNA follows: TGCAGCGCCCGGGTCACTGAAGCTTTCTTT.

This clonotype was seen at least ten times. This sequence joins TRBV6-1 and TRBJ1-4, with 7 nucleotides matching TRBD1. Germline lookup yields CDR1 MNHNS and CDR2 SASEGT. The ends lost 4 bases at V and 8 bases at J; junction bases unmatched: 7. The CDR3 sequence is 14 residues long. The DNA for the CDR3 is TGTGCCAGCAGTGCAGACAGGGTTAGAGAAAAACTGTTTTTT. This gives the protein CASSADRVREKLFF.

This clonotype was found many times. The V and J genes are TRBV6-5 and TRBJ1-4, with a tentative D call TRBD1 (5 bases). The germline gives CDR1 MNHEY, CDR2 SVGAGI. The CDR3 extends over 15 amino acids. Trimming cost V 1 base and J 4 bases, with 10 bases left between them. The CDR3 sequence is CASSYLGRDNEKLFF. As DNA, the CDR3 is TGTGCCAGCAGTTACTTGGGGCGGGATAATGAAAAACTGTTTTTT.

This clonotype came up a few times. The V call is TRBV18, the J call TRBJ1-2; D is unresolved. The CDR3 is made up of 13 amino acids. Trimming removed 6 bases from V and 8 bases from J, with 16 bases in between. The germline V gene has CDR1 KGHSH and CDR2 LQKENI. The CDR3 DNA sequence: TGTGCCAGCTCCGCAAGCGAGTCGGAAGGCTACACCTTC. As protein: CASSASESEGYTF.

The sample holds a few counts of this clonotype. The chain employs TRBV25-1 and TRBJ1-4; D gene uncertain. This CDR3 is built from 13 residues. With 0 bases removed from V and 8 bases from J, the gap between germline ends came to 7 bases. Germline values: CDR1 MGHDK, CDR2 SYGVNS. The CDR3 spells CASSEYVWEKLFF. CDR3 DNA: TGTGCCAGCAGTGAATACGTATGGGAAAAACTGTTTTTT.

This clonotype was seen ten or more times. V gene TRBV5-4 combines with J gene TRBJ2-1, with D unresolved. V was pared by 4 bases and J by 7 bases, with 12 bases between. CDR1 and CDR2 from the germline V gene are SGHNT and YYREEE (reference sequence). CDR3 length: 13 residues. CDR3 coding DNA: TGTGCCAGCAGCCCGTGGCCGAGGAATGAGCAGTTCTTC. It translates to CASSPWPRNEQFF. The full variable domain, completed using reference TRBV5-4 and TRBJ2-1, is ETGVTQSPTHLIKTRGQQVTLRCSSQSGHNTVSWYQQALGQGPQFIFQYYREEENGRGNFPPRFSGLQFPNYSSELNVNALELDDSALYLCASSPWPRNEQFFGPGTRLTVL.

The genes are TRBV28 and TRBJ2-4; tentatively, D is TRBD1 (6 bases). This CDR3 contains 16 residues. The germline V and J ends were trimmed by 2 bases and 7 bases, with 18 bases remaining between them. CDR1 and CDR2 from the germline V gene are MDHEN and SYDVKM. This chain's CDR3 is CASSLQGTVTTNIQYF. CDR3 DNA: TGTGCCAGCAGTTTACAGGGGACGGTGACGACGAACATTCAGTACTTC.

The CDR3 here is CASSFPGQGALRGQFF. The CDR3 DNA reads as TGTGCCAGCAGTTTCCCGGGACAGGGGGCCCTCCGGGGGCAGTTCTTC. The chain uses TRBV6-2 or TRBV6-3 and TRBJ2-1, with TRBD1 identical over 12 bases. The CDR3 contains 16 residues. The V segment lost 4 bases and the J segment 12 bases; nucleotides outside the gene matches: 13. CDR1 MNHEY and CDR2 SVGEGT come from the germline V gene.

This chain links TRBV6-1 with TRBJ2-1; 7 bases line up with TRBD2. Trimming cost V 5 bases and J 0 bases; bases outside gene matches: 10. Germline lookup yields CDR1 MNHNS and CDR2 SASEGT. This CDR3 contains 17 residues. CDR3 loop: CASSILPAGDSYNEQFF. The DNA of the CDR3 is TGTGCCAGCAGTATATTACCGGCGGGGGACTCCTACAATGAGCAGTTCTTC.

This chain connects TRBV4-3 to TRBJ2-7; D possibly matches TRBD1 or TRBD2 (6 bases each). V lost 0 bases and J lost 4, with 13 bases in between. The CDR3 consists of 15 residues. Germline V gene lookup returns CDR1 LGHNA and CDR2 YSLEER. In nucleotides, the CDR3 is TGCGCCAGCAGCCAAGAGAGGCAGGGGAGGTACGAGCAGTACTTC. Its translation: CASSQERQGRYEQYF.

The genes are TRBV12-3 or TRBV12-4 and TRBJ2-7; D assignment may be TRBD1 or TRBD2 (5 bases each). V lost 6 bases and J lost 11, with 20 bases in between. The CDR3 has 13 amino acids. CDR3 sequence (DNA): TGTGCCAGCAGCACCGGGACCGACTCCTGGGAGTACTTC. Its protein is CASSTGTDSWEYF.

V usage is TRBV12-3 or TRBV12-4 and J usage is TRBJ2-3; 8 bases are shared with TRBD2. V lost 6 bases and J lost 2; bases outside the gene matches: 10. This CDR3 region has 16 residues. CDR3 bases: TGTGCCAGCAGACGACCGGGGGGGGCCACCACAGATACGCAGTATTTT. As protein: CASRRPGGATTDTQYF.

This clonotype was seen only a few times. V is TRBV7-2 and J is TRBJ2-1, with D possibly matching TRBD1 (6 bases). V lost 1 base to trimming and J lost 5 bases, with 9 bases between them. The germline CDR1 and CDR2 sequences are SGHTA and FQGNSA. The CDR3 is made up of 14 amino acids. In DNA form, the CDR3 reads TGTGCCAGCAGCTTAGTCAGGGGCCACAATGAGCAGTTCTTC. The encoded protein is CASSLVRGHNEQFF.

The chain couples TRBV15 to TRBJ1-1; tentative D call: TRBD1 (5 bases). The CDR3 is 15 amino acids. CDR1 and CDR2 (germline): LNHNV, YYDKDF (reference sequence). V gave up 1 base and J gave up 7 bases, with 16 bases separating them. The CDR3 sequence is CATSRGGHRKSEAFF. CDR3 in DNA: TGTGCCACCAGCAGAGGAGGACACCGAAAGAGTGAAGCTTTCTTT.

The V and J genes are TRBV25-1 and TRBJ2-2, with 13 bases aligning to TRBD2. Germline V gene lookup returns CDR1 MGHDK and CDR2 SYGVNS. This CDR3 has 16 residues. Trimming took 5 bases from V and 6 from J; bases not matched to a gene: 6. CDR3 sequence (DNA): TGTGCCAGCAGTATACTAGCGGGGGGGCCTTCCGGGGAGCTGTTTTTT. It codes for CASSILAGGPSGELFF.

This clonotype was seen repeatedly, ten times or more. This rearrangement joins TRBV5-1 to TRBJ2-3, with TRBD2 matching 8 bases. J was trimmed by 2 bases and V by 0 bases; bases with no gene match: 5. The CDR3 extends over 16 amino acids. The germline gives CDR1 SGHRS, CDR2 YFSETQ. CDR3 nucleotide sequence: TGCGCCAGCAGCTTGGAGCCGACTAGCGCCACAGATACGCAGTATTTT. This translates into CASSLEPTSATDTQYF.

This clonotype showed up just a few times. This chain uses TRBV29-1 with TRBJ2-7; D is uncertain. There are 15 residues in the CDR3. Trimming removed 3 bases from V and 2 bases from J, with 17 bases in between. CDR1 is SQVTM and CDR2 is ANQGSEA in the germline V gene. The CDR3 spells CSVEGSKESTYEQYF. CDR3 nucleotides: TGCAGCGTTGAGGGATCAAAGGAAAGCACCTACGAGCAGTACTTC.

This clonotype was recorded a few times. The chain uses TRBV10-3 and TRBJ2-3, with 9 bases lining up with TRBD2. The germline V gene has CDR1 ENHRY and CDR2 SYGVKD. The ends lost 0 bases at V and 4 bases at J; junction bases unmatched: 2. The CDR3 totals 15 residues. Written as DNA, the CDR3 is TGTGCCATCAGTGAGTCTAGCGGGGGTCCAGATACGCAGTATTTT. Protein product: CAISESSGGPDTQYF.

The CDR3 loop is CASSFSAGGYTF. CDR3 sequence (DNA): TGTGCCAGCAGTTTTTCGGCAGGCGGCTACACCTTC. The chain couples TRBV12-3 or TRBV12-4 to TRBJ1-2; no firm D call. The length of the CDR3 is 12 residues. The V end was cut by 3 bases, the J end by 8 bases, with 10 bases between.

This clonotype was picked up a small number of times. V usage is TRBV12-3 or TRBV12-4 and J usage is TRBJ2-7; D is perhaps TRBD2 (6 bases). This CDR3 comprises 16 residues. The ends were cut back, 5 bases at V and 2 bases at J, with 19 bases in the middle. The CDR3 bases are TGTGCCAGCAGTCCACCGGCGGGGATCCCCCCCTACGAGCAGTACTTC. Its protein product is CASSPPAGIPPYEQYF.

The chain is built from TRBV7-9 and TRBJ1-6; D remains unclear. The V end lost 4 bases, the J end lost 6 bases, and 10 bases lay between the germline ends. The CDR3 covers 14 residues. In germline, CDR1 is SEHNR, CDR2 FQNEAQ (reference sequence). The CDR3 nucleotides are TGTGCCAGCAGCTCGTGGATGGGTAATTCACCCCTCCACTTT. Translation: CASSSWMGNSPLHF.

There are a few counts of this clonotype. CDR3 protein: CATATVSGNTIYF. The DNA for the CDR3 is TGCGCCACTGCGACAGTCTCTGGAAACACCATATATTTT. The gene calls are TRBV4-1 and TRBJ1-3; D may be TRBD1 (5 bases). Germline assignment: CDR1 MGHRA and CDR2 YSYEKL. Trimming left V 10 bases short and J 0 bases short, with 10 bases between. The CDR3 is 13 amino acids.

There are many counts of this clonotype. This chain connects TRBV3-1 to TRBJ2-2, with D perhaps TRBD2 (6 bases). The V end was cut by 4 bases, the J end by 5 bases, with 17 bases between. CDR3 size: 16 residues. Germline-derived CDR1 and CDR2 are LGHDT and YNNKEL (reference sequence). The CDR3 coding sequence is TGTGCCAGCAGCCCCCCGGGGGAGCCCGGGACCGGGGAGCTGTTTTTT. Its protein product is CASSPPGEPGTGELFF. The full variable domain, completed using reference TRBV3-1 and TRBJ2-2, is DTAVSQTPKYLVTQMGNDKSIKCEQNLGHDTMYWYKQDSKKFLKIMFSYNNKELIINETVPNRFSPKSPDKAHLNLHINSLELGDSAVYFCASSPPGEPGTGELFFGEGSRLTVL.

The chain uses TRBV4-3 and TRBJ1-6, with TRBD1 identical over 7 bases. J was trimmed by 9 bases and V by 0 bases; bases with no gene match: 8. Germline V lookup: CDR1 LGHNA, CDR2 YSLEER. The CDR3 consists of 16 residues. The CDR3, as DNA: TGCGCCAGCAGCCAAGAAACAGGGGATCGCGGTTCACCCCTCCACTTT. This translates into CASSQETGDRGSPLHF.

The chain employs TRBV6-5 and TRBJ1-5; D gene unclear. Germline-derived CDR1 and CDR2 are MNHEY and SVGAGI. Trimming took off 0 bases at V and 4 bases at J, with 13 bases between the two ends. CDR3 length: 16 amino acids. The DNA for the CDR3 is TGTGCCAGCAGTTACTCATACGGGGAACTAAATCAGCCCCAGCATTTT. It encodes CASSYSYGELNQPQHF.